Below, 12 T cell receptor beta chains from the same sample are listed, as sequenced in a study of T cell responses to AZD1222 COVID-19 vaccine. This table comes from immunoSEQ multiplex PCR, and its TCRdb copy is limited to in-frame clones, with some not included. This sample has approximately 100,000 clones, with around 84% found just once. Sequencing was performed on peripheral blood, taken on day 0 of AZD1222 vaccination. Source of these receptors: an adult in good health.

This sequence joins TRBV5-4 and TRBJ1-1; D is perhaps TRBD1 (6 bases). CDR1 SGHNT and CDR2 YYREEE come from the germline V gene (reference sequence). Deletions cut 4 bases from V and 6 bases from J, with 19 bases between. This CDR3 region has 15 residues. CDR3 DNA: TGTGCCAGCAGCCCGGGAGGGGGTGTCACAGCTGAAGCTTTCTTT. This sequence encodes CASSPGGGVTAEAFF.

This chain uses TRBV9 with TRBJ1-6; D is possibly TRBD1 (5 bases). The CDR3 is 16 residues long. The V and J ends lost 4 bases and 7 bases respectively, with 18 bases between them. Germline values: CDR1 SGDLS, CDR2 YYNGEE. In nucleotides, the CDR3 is TGTGCCAGCAGCCTAACGGAGGGGAGTTCAAATTCACCCCTCCACTTT. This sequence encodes CASSLTEGSSNSPLHF.

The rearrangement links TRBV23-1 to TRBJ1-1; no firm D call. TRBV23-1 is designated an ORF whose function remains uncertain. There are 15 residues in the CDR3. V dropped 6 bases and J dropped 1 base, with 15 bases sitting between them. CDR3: CASRVRRKKNTEAFF. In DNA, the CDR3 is TGCGCCAGCAGGGTCAGACGGAAGAAGAACACTGAAGCTTTCTTT.

The CDR3 loop reads CASNIRSGGGTGELFF. CDR3 nucleotides: TGTGCCAGCAACATCCGTTCCGGGGGGGGTACCGGGGAGCTGTTTTTT. This chain links TRBV11-1 with TRBJ2-2; 8 bases agree with TRBD2. Germline CDR1 SGHAT, CDR2 FQDESV (reference sequence). The CDR3 spans 16 residues. Trimming removed 7 bases from V and 5 bases from J; junction bases left unmatched: 12. The whole variable domain, filled in from reference TRBV11-1 and TRBJ2-2, reads EAEVAQSPRYKITEKSQAVAFWCDPISGHATLYWYRQILGQGPELLVQFQDESVVDDSQLPKDRFSAERLKGVDSTLKIQPAELGDSAMYLCASNIRSGGGTGELFFGEGSRLTVL.

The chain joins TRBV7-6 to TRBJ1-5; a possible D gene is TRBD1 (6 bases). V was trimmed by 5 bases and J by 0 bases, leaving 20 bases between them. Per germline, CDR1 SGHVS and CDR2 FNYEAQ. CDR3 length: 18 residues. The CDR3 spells CASSPGGRGTTSNQPQHF. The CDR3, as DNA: TGTGCCAGCAGCCCCGGGGGGCGGGGGACAACTAGCAATCAGCCCCAGCATTTT. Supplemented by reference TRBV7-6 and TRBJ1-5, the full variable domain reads GAGVSQSPRYKVTKRGQDVALRCDPISGHVSLYWYRQALGQGPEFLTYFNYEAQQDKSGLPNDRFSAERPEGSISTLTIQRTEQRDSAMYRCASSPGGRGTTSNQPQHFGDGTRLSIL.

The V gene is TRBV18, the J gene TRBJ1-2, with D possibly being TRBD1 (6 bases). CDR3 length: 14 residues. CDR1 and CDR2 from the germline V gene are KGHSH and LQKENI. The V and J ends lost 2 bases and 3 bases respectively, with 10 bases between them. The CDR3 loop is CASSPGTTDYGYTF. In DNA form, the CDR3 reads TGTGCCAGCTCACCAGGGACAACCGACTATGGCTACACCTTC.

DNA of the CDR3: TGTGCCAGCAGCGTTTCATCAGGGGGCAGGTACGAGCAGTACTTC. Its protein product is CASSVSSGGRYEQYF. The chain uses TRBV9 and TRBJ2-7, with 8 bases fitting TRBD1. There are 15 residues in the CDR3. Germline CDR1 is SGDLS and CDR2 is YYNGEE. V trimming: 2 bases; J trimming: 4 bases; junction bases outside the gene matches: 8.

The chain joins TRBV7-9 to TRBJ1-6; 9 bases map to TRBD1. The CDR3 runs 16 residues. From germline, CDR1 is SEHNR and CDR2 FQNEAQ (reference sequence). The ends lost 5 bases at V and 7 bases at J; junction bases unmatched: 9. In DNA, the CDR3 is TGTGCCAGCAGCAGGGAACAGGGGGCGATGAATTCACCCCTCCACTTT. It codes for CASSREQGAMNSPLHF.

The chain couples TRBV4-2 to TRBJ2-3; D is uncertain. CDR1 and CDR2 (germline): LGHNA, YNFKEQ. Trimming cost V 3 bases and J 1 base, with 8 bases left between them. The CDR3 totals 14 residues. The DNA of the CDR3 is TGTGCCAGCAGCCAGGTATCGGGCACAGATACGCAGTATTTT. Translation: CASSQVSGTDTQYF.

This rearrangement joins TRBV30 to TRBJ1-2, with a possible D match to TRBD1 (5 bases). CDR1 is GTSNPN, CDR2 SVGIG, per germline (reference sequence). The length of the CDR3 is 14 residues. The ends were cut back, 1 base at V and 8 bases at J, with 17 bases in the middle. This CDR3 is CAWSGLGGVWGYTF. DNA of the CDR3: TGTGCCTGGAGTGGTCTCGGGGGGGTCTGGGGCTACACCTTC. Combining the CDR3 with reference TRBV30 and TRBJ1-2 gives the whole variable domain SQTIHQWPATLVQPVGSPLSLECTVEGTSNPNLYWYRQAAGRGLQLLFYSVGIGQISSEVPQNLSASRPQDRQFILSSKKLLLSDSGFYLCAWSGLGGVWGYTFGSGTRLTVV.

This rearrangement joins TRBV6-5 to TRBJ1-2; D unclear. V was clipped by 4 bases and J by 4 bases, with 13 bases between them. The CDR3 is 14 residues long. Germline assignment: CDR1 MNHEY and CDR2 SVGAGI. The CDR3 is CASSSLGLSYGYTF. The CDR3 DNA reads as TGTGCCAGCAGTTCCCTCGGACTGAGCTATGGCTACACCTTC.

The CDR3 reads CASSMGLRGLEKLFF. CDR3 DNA sequence: TGTGCCAGCAGCATGGGACTCAGGGGACTCGAAAAACTGTTTTTT. The chain carries TRBV7-2 and TRBJ1-4; D might be TRBD1 (6 bases). The ends were cut back, 5 bases at V and 8 bases at J, with 18 bases in the middle. CDR1 is SGHTA and CDR2 is FQGNSA in the germline V gene. The CDR3 extends over 15 amino acids.